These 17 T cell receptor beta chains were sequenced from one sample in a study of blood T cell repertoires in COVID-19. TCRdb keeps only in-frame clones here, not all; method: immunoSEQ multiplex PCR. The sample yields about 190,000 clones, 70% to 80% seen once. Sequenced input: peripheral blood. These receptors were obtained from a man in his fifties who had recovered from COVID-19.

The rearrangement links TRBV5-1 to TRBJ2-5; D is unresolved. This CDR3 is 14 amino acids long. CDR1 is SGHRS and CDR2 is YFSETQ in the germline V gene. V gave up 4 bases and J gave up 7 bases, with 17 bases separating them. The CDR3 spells CASSDGDMLGTQYF. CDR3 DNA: TGCGCCAGCAGCGACGGTGACATGCTGGGGACCCAGTACTTC.

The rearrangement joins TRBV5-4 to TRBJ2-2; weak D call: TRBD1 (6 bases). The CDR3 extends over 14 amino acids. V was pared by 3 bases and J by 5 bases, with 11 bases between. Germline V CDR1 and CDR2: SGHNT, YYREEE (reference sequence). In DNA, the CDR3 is TGTGCCAGCAGCTCTACAGGGTGGACCGGGGAGCTGTTTTTT. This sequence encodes CASSSTGWTGELFF.

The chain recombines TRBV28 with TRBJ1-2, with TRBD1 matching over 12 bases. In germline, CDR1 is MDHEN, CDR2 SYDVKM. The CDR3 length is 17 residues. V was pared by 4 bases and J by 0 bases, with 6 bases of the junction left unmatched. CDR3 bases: TGTGCCAGCAGTTCGAGGGACAGGGGGCCGTCTAACTATGGCTACACCTTC. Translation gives CASSSRDRGPSNYGYTF.

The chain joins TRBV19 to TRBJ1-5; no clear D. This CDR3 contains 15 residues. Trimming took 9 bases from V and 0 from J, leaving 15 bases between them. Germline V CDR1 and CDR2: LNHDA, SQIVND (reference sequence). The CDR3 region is CASRRRGNSNQPQHF. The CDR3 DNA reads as TGTGCCAGCCGGCGGCGGGGTAATAGCAATCAGCCCCAGCATTTT.

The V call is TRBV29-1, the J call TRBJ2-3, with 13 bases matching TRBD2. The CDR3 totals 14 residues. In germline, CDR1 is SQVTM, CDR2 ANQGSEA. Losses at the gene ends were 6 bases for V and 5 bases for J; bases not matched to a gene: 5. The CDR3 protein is CSVLGTSGIDTQYF. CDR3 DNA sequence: TGCAGCGTCCTTGGGACTAGCGGGATAGATACGCAGTATTTT.

The CDR3 nucleotides read TGTGCCTGGTCACGGACTTATAGCAATCAGCCCCAGCATTTT. Translation: CAWSRTYSNQPQHF. The chain has TRBV30 and TRBJ1-5; D is uncertain. Trimming removed 5 bases at V and 0 bases at J, with 11 bases between. The length of the CDR3 is 14 residues. The germline V gene has CDR1 GTSNPN and CDR2 SVGIG (reference sequence).

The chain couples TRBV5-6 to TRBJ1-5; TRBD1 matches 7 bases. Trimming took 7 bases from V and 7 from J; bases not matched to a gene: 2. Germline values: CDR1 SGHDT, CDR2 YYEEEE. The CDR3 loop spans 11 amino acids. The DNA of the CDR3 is TGTGCCAGCCAGGGGGGACAGCCCCAGCATTTT. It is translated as CASQGGQPQHF.

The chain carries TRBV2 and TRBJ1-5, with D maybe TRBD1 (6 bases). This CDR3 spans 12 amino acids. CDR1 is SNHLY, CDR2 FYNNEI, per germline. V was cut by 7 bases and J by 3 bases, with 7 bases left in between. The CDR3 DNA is TGTGCCAGCAACAGGGCCAATCAGCCCCAGCATTTT. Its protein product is CASNRANQPQHF.

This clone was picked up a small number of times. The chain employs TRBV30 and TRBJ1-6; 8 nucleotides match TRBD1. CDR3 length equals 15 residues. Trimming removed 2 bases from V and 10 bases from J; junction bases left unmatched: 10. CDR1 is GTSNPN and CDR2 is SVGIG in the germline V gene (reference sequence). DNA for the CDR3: TGTGCCTGGAGTAAACCGGACAGGGCTTTGTCACCCCTCCACTTT. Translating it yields CAWSKPDRALSPLHF.

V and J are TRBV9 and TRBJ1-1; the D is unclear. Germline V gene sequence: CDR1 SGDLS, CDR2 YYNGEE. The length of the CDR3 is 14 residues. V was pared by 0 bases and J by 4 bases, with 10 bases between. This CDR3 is CASSVALSGTEAFF. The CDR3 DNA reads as TGTGCCAGCAGCGTAGCCCTTTCCGGCACTGAAGCTTTCTTT.

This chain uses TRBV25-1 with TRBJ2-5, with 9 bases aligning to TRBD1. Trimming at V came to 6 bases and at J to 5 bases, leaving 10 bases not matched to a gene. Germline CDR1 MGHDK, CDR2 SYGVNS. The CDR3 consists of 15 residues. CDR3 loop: CASRSGTGFLETQYF. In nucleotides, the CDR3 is TGTGCCAGCAGGTCCGGGACAGGGTTTCTGGAGACCCAGTACTTC.

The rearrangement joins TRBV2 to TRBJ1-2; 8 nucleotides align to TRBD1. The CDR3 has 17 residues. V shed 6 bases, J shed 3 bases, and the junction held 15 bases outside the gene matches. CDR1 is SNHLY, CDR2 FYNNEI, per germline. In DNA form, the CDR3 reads TGTGCCAGCAGAGGCATCCTTCAGGGGGCGGTGGACTATGGCTACACCTTC. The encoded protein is CASRGILQGAVDYGYTF.

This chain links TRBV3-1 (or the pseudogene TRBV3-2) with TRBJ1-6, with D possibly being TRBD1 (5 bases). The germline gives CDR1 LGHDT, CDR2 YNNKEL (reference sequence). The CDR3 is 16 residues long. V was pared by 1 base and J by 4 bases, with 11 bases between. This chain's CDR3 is CASSQVGQGYNSPLHF. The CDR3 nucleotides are TGTGCCAGCAGCCAAGTTGGGCAGGGTTATAATTCACCCCTCCACTTT.

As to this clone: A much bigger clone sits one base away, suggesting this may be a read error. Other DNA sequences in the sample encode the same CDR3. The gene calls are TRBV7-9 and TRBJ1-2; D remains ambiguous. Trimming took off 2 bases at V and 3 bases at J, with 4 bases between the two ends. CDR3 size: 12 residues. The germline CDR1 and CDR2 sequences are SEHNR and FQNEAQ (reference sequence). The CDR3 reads CASSLTDYGYTF. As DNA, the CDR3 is TGTGCCAGCAGCTTAACAGACTATGGCTACACCTTC.

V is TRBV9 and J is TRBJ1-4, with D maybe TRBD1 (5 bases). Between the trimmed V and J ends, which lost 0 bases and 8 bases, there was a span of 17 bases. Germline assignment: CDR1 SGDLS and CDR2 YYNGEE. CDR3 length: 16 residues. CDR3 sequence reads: CASSVDGTTGGEKLFF. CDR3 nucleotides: TGTGCCAGCAGCGTAGATGGCACCACAGGAGGGGAAAAACTGTTTTTT.

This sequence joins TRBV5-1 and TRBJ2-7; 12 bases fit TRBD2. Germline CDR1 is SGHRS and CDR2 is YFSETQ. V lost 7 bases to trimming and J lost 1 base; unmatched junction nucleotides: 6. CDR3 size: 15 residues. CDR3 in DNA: TGCGCCAGCCGACGGACTAGCGGGAATTCCTACGAGCAGTACTTC. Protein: CASRRTSGNSYEQYF.

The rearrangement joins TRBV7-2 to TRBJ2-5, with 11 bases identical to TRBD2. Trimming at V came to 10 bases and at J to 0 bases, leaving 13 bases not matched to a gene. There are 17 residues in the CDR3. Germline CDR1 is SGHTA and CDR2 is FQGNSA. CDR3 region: CATQRTSGPLYQETQYF. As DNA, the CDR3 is TGTGCCACCCAGAGGACTAGCGGGCCGTTATACCAAGAGACCCAGTACTTC.